What follows are 3 T cell receptor beta chains derived from one specimen sequenced in a study of T cells in Graves' hyperthyroidism and ophthalmopathy. Authors of the study amplified TCR beta CDR3 regions from RNA transcripts. The study used the HTBI primer set for a first-round RT-PCR of the TCR CDR3. TCRdb re-called the multiplex PCR reads with MiXCR, one entry per CDR3 protein. The sample lists over 500,000 distinct CDR3 sequences, 14% occurring once. The sequencing sample was made of blood. Source of these receptors: a woman aged 40 to 50 with Graves' hyperthyroidism.

The V and J genes are TRBV19 and TRBJ1-1; 10 nucleotides line up with TRBD1. Germline CDR1 LNHDA, CDR2 SQIVND (reference sequence). The CDR3 is made up of 14 amino acids. Trimming at V came to 6 bases and at J to 3 bases, leaving 4 bases not matched to a gene. The CDR3 loop reads CASSRQGADTEAFF. CDR3 bases: TGTGCCAGTAGCAGACAGGGGGCTGACACTGAAGCTTTCTTT.

This clonotype was counted a few times. This chain uses TRBV4-1 with TRBJ2-3, with TRBD1 matching over 8 bases. CDR3 size: 16 residues. Germline CDR1 is MGHRA and CDR2 is YSYEKL. Trimming at V came to 2 bases and at J to 1 base, leaving 5 bases not matched to a gene. The CDR3 reads CASSQPGQGRTDTQYF. CDR3 bases: TGCGCCAGCAGCCAACCTGGACAGGGACGCACAGATACGCAGTATTTT.

The rearrangement links TRBV20-1 to TRBJ2-2, with 12 bases aligning to TRBD2. CDR1 and CDR2 from the germline V gene are DFQATT and SNEGSKA (reference sequence). Trimming cost V 0 bases and J 6 bases; bases outside gene matches: 11. This CDR3 is 18 amino acids long. The CDR3 nucleotides are TGCAGTGCTAGAGATCCCACAAAGACTAGCGGGAGATCCGGGGAGCTGTTTTTT. Its protein is CSARDPTKTSGRSGELFF.